This T cell receptor beta chain was obtained from a study of regulatory T cells in long-lasting Graves disease. This clonotype was counted between two and nine times. V shed 8 bases and J 3 bases; nucleotides not matched to a gene: 7. Germline V gene lookup returns CDR1 SGHAT and CDR2 FQDESV (reference sequence). This CDR3 contains 13 residues. Combining iRepertoire HTBI primers with Arm-PCR of CDR3 regions, the authors built TCR beta libraries. A single record per CDR3 protein comes from TCRdb applying MiXCR to the multiplex PCR reads. This table holds hundreds of thousands of distinct CDR3 sequences, about a sixth found once. The time point here: newly diagnosed GD, antithyroid drugs for less than 3 months. Extracted PBMC RNA gave rise to the TCR library. In addition, the sample was reused for a study of T cells in Graves' hyperthyroidism and ophthalmopathy.

V and J are TRBV11-1 and TRBJ2-7, with 7 bases fitting TRBD1. The sequences come from peripheral blood mononuclear cells (PBMCs), collected at new diagnosis, from a patient treated with antithyroid drugs. The clonotype was recovered from a woman aged 25 to 45 with Graves disease. The CDR3 nucleotides read TGTGCCAGCGCTAAGACAGGGAGCTACGAGCAGTACTTC. Its translation is CASAKTGSYEQYF.